The TCR beta chain under discussion was sequenced for a study of yellow fever vaccine responses in identical twins. Per the germline V gene, CDR1 is MNHNS and CDR2 is SASEGT. The V and J ends lost 9 bases and 1 base respectively, with 12 bases between them. This CDR3 spans 13 amino acids. This clonotype has more than one count but fewer than ten. No antigen is known for it. A single record per CDR3 protein comes from TCRdb applying MiXCR to the RT-PCR reads. The sample records about 700 distinct CDR3 sequences, roughly 87% being singletons. Study results and limitations: Reported findings indicate that twins' vaccine T cell responses seemed partially convergent, partially personalized.

This specimen consisted of T cells from blood (PBMCs), unsorted or a sorted subset (not recorded which), obtained before or after yellow fever vaccination (not recorded which). The V call is TRBV6-1, the J call TRBJ1-1; D gene ambiguous. The TCR was taken from a female donor who received the yellow fever vaccine. CDR3 region: CASLRSQNTEAFF. The CDR3 DNA sequence: TGTGCCAGTCTGAGGTCTCAGAACACTGAAGCTTTCTTT.